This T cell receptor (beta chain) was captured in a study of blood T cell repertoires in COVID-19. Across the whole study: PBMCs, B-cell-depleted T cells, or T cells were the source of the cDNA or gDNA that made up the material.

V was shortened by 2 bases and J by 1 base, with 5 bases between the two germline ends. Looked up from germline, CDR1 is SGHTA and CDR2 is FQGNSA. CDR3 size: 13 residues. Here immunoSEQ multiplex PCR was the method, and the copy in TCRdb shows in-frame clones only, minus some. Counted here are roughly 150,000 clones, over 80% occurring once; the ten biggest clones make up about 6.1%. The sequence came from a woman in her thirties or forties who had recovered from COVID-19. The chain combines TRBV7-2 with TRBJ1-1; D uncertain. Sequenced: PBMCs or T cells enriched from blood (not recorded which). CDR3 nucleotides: TGTGCCAGCAGCTTACCTAGGAACACTGAAGCTTTCTTT. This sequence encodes CASSLPRNTEAFF. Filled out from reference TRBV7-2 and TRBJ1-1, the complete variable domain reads GAGVSQSPSNKVTEKGKDVELRCDPISGHTALYWYRQSLGQGLEFLIYFQGNSAPDKSGLPSDRFSAERTGGSVSTLTIQRTQQEDSAVYLCASSLPRNTEAFFGQGTRLTVV.